This T cell receptor (beta chain) is drawn from a study of Tregs in tolerant kidney transplant recipients. A word on this clone: What it binds is not known. The read ends 3 residues before the CDR3 terminus; that terminus is restored from the germline J gene.

Looked up from germline, CDR1 is LNHDA and CDR2 is SQIVND (reference sequence). This CDR3 has 16 amino acids. V lost 5 bases, J lost 2 bases, and 16 bases lay in between. Study observations and caveats: Tolerant patients' donor-specific Tregs expanded beyond overall Tregs, suggesting antigen-driven growth.

Unstimulated Tregs (CD4+CD25+CD127-) and CD4+CD25- non-Tregs were sorted from PBMCs. TCRdb's copy holds only in-frame clones and misses some; the assay was immunoSEQ multiplex PCR. The listing contains over 45,000 clones. This clonotype was obtained from a human donor who received a combined kidney and bone marrow transplant. The sample here was CD4+ T cells from blood, taken before the transplant. The chain combines TRBV19 with TRBJ2-4; possible D gene TRBD2, 6 bases. The CDR3 spells CASSPGGIGSKNIQYF. The part of the CDR3 DNA that was read is TGTGCCAGTAGTCCTGGGGGGATAGGTTCCAAAAACATT.